Listed below are T cell receptor beta chains from one sample, sequenced in a study of T cell repertoires in ileal Crohn's disease. TCRdb's table, derived via immunoSEQ multiplex PCR, lists solely in-frame clones and lacks some. The data show 8,000 or so clones, 85% seen once. Sample: ileal tissue. Every receptor here comes from an adult with Crohn's disease. CDR3s include the opening cysteine and the closing phenylalanine or tryptophan. D genes are given only for firm matches. The listing skips clone size in some rows; elsewhere it reads once, few, many or a size class.

clone_size: NA; v_call: TRBV13; j_call: TRBJ2-5; d_call: NA; cdr3_nt: TGTGCCAGCAGCTTACGCGGAGATAGTCGTCGGGAGACCCAGTACTTC; cdr3_aa: CASSLRGDSRRETQYF
clone_size: NA; v_call: TRBV6-1; j_call: TRBJ1-2; d_call: NA; cdr3_nt: TGTGCCAGCAGTGAAATGGGGCACAGTGACTATGGCTACACCTTC; cdr3_aa: CASSEMGHSDYGYTF
clone_size: NA; v_call: TRBV2; j_call: TRBJ2-5; d_call: TRBD2; cdr3_nt: TGTGCCAGCACCAAGGACTGGCTAGCGGGGGGTGATTTGGAGACCCAGTACTTC; cdr3_aa: CASTKDWLAGGDLETQYF
clone_size: NA; v_call: TRBV4-2; j_call: TRBJ2-7; d_call: TRBD2; cdr3_nt: TGTGCCAGCAGCCAAAGACTAGCGGTGAATCTCGAGCAGTACTTC; cdr3_aa: CASSQRLAVNLEQYF
clone_size: NA; v_call: TRBV4-1; j_call: TRBJ1-2; d_call: TRBD1; cdr3_nt: TGCGCCAGCAGCCAAGGAATTACAGGGGCCTATGGCTACACCTTC; cdr3_aa: CASSQGITGAYGYTF
clone_size: NA; v_call: TRBV9; j_call: TRBJ1-1; d_call: NA; cdr3_nt: TGTGCCAGCAGCGCCCAAGGTATTCGGGAGGTAGCTTTCTTT; cdr3_aa: CASSAQGIREVAFF
clone_size: NA; v_call: TRBV9; j_call: TRBJ2-1; d_call: NA; cdr3_nt: TGTGCCAGCAGCGTGCGACCCTCCTTCGATGAGCAGTTCTTC; cdr3_aa: CASSVRPSFDEQFF
clone_size: NA; v_call: TRBV7-9; j_call: TRBJ2-7; d_call: TRBD1; cdr3_nt: TGTGCCAGCAGCCAAGGACAGGAGGAGTGGTACGAGCAGTACTTC; cdr3_aa: CASSQGQEEWYEQYF
clone_size: NA; v_call: TRBV18; j_call: TRBJ2-2; d_call: TRBD1; cdr3_nt: TGTGCCAGCTCACCCACAGGGGTGGGCACCGGGGAGCTGTTTTTT; cdr3_aa: CASSPTGVGTGELFF
clone_size: NA; v_call: TRBV5-1; j_call: TRBJ2-2; d_call: NA; cdr3_nt: TGCGCCAGCAGCTTGGAGCCACGTACTAGTTCCGGGGAGCTGTTTTTT; cdr3_aa: CASSLEPRTSSGELFF
clone_size: NA; v_call: TRBV7-2; j_call: TRBJ2-7; d_call: TRBD2; cdr3_nt: TGTGCCAGCAGCTCCCCGGGACTATCTTTCGAGCAGTACTTC; cdr3_aa: CASSSPGLSFEQYF
clone_size: NA; v_call: TRBV5-1; j_call: TRBJ2-7; d_call: TRBD2; cdr3_nt: TGCGCCAGCAGCCTCGGCGCCGGGACTAGTGGCGAGCAGTACTTC; cdr3_aa: CASSLGAGTSGEQYF
clone_size: once; v_call: TRBV11-2; j_call: TRBJ2-5; d_call: NA; cdr3_nt: TGTGCCAGCAGCTTGATGGAGGAGACCCAGTACTTC; cdr3_aa: CASSLMEETQYF
clone_size: medium-sized; v_call: TRBV20-1; j_call: TRBJ1-6; d_call: NA; cdr3_nt: TGCAGTGCTGGGTTGATTTCACCCCTCCACTTT; cdr3_aa: CSAGLISPLHF
clone_size: NA; v_call: TRBV21-1; j_call: TRBJ2-7; d_call: NA; cdr3_nt: TGTGCCAGCAGCAAACATAGACAGGGGGATGTTTACGAGCAGTACTTC; cdr3_aa: CASSKHRQGDVYEQYF
clone_size: NA; v_call: TRBV28; j_call: TRBJ1-3; d_call: NA; cdr3_nt: TGTGCCAGCACCTCCGGTTTCTCTGGAAACACCATATATTTT; cdr3_aa: CASTSGFSGNTIYF
clone_size: NA; v_call: TRBV5-4; j_call: TRBJ2-3; d_call: NA; cdr3_nt: TGTGCCAGCAGCTTGGGGCTTCGTGGGGGGACAGATACGCAGTATTTT; cdr3_aa: CASSLGLRGGTDTQYF
clone_size: NA; v_call: TRBV7-9; j_call: TRBJ2-3; d_call: NA; cdr3_nt: TGTGCCAGCAGTTTATCCCGCCTAGGGCAACAGACAGATACGCAGTATTTT; cdr3_aa: CASSLSRLGQQTDTQYF
clone_size: NA; v_call: TRBV5-8; j_call: TRBJ1-1; d_call: NA; cdr3_nt: TGTGCCAGCAGGGTCTGGGCAGGAAAACCTGAAGCTTTCTTT; cdr3_aa: CASRVWAGKPEAFF
clone_size: NA; v_call: TRBV11-1; j_call: TRBJ2-7; d_call: NA; cdr3_nt: TGTGCCAGTCTCCGTGGCCAAGGGTCTAGCGACGAGCAGTACTTC; cdr3_aa: CASLRGQGSSDEQYF
clone_size: NA; v_call: TRBV6-4; j_call: TRBJ2-2; d_call: TRBD2; cdr3_nt: TGTGCCAGCAGTGACTCGGCTAGCGGGGGCGACACCGGGGAGCTGTTTTTT; cdr3_aa: CASSDSASGGDTGELFF